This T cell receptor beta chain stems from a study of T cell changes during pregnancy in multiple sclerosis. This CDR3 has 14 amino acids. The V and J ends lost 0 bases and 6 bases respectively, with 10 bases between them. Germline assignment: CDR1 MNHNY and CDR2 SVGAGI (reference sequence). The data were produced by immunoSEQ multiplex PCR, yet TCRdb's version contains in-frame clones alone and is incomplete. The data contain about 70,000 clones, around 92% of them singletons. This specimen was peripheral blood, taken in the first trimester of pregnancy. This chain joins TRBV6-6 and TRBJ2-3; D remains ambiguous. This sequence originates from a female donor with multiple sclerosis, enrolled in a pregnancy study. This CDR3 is CASSYSFSRDTQYF. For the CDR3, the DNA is TGTGCCAGCAGTTACTCGTTCTCCCGGGATACGCAGTATTTT.